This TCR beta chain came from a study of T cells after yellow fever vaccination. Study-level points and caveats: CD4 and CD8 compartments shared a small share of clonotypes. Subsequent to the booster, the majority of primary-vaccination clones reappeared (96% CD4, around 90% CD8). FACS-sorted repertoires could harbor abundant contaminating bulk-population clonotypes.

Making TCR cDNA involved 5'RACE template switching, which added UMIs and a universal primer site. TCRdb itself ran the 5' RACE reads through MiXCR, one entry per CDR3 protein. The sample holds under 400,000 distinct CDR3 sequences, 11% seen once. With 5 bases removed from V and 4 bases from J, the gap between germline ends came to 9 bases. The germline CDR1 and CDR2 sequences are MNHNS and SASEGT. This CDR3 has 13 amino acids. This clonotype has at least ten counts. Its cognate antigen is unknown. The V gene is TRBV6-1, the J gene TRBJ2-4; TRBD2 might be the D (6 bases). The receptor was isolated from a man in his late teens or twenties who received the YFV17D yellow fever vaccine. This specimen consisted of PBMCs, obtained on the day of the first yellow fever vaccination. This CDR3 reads CASSTGDKNIQYF. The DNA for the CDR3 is TGTGCCAGCAGTACGGGGGATAAAAACATTCAGTACTTC.